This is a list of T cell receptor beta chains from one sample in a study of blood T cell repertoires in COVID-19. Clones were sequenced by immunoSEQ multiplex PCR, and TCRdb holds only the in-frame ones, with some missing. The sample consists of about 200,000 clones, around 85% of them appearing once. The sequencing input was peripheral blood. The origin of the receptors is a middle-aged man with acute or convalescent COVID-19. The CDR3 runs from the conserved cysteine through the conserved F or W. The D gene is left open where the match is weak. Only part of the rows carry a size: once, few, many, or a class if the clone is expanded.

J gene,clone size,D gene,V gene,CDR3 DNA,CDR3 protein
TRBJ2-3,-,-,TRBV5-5,TGTGCCAGCAGCTTGACGGTTCTAAGGGGGGATACGCAGTATTTT,CASSLTVLRGDTQYF
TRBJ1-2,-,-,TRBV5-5,TGTGCCAGCAGCTTCCCAGGGGTTAACTATGGCTACACCTTC,CASSFPGVNYGYTF
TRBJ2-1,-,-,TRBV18,TGTGCCAGCTCACCCGCCAGCGCTCTCAATGAGCAGTTCTTC,CASSPASALNEQFF
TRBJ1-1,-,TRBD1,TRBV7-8,TGTGCCAGCACTTCCATACAGGGGTTACGGACTGAAGCTTTCTTT,CASTSIQGLRTEAFF
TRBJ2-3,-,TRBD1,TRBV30,TGTGCCTGGACAATCGGGACAGTTATCACAGATACGCAGTATTTT,CAWTIGTVITDTQYF
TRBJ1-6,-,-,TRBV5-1,TGCGCCAGCAGCTTGGAAACAGCCTATAATTCACCCCTCCACTTT,CASSLETAYNSPLHF
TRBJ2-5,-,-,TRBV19,TGTGCCAGTAGTACCGGAGGGGGGGTAGGAGAGACCCAGTACTTC,CASSTGGGVGETQYF
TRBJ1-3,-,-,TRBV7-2,TGTGCCAGCAGCTTAGTCGGGACAAACTCTGGAAACACCATATATTTT,CASSLVGTNSGNTIYF
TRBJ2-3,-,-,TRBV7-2,TGTGCCAGCAGCCCCCAGGGTTCATCGCGTACGCAGTATTTT,CASSPQGSSRTQYF
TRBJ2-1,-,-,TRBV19,TGTGCCAGTGCAACCGATGGAGCAAACAATGAGCAGTTCTTC,CASATDGANNEQFF
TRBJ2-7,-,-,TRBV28,TGTGCCAGCAGACCAACTGTGGTGAACGAGCAGTACTTC,CASRPTVVNEQYF
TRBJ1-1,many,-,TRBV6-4,TGTGCCAGCATTCCGACAGCGAACACTGAAGCTTTCTTT,CASIPTANTEAFF
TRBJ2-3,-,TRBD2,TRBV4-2,TGTGCCAGCAGCCAAGATGAGGGGTGGCTAGCGGACACAGATACGCAGTATTTT,CASSQDEGWLADTDTQYF
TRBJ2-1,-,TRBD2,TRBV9,TGTGCCAGCAGCCCTCGTCCCGGGACTAGCGGGAGTCTCTCCTACAATGAGCAGTTCTTC,CASSPRPGTSGSLSYNEQFF
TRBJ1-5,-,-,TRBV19,TGTGCCAGTAGTATCCGCTTACGGCAGCCCCAGCATTTT,CASSIRLRQPQHF
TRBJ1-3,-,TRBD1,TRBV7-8,TGTGCCAGCAGCTCCCGACAGGGGTATGGAAACACCATATATTTT,CASSSRQGYGNTIYF
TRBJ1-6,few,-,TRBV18,TGTGCCAGCTCGCACAACAGGGAGAGCTCCTATAATTCACCCCTCCACTTT,CASSHNRESSYNSPLHF
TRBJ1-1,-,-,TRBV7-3,TGTGCCAGCAGCTTGGAGGTGGGGACTGAAGCTTTCTTT,CASSLEVGTEAFF
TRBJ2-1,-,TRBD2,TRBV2,TGTGCCAGCAGGAACGGGGGGGGAACCTACAATGAGCAGTTCTTC,CASRNGGGTYNEQFF
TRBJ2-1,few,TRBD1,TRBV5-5,TGTGCCAGCAGCTTAGCGACAGGGTTCTACAATGAGCAGTTCTTC,CASSLATGFYNEQFF
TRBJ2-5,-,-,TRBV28,TGTGCCACCTCGACTCCCCAAGAGACCCAGTACTTC,CATSTPQETQYF
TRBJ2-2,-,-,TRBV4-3,TGCGCCAGCAGCCAAGATGAGGAAAACACCGGGGAGCTGTTTTTT,CASSQDEENTGELFF
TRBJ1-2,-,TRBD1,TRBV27,TGTGCCAGCAGTTTTACAGGGGGCATCTATGGCTACACCTTC,CASSFTGGIYGYTF
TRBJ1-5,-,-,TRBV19,TGTGCCAGTAGTATCGGGACAAATCTTAATCAGCCCCAGCATTTT,CASSIGTNLNQPQHF
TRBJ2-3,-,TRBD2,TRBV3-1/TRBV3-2,TGTGCCAGCAGCCAAAGGTGGGGGACTAGCGGCACAGATACGCAGTATTTT,CASSQRWGTSGTDTQYF
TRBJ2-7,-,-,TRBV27,TGTGCCAGCAGTGTGGACTGGCCCTGGGAGCAGTACTTC,CASSVDWPWEQYF
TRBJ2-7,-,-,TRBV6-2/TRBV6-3,TGTGCCAGCAGCGTACCAAGAGGACAGAGGTGGCAGTACTTC,CASSVPRGQRWQYF
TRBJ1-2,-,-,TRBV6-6,TGTGCCAGCAGGACCCCTACAGGGCACGGCTACACCTTC,CASRTPTGHGYTF
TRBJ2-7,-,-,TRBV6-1,TGTGCCAGCAGTGAATGGCAGGGTAGGAACGAGCAGTACTTC,CASSEWQGRNEQYF
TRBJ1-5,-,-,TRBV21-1,TGTGCCAGCAGCCCACTCCCCCGGGACAGGGGTGGGTATAGCAATCAGCCCCAGCATTTT,CASSPLPRDRGGYSNQPQHF
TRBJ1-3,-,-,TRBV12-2,TGTGCAAGTCGCAACTCTAGGTCCTCTGGAAACACCATATATTTT,CASRNSRSSGNTIYF
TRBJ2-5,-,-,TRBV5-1,TGCGCCAGCAGCTTCAGGCAGGCCGCAGAAGAGACCCAGTACTTC,CASSFRQAAEETQYF
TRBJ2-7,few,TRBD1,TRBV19,TGTGCCAGTAGTATAAGACAGTCGACAGGGTCGAACTACGAGCAGTACTTC,CASSIRQSTGSNYEQYF
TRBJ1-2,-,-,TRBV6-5,TGTGCCAGCAGTTACTCTTCAGGGTATGTTGGCTACACCTTC,CASSYSSGYVGYTF
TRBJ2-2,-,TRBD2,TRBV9,TGTGCCAGCAGCGACCGGACTAGCGGGGGTACTACCGGGGAGCTGTTTTTT,CASSDRTSGGTTGELFF
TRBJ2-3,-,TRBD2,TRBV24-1,TGTGCCACCAGGGCTAGACTAGCGGGGGGCACAGATACGCAGTATTTT,CATRARLAGGTDTQYF
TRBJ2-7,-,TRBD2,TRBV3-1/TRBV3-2,TGTGCCAGCAGCCGGTTCACTAGCGGGGCCGTGAGCTCCTACGAGCAGTACTTC,CASSRFTSGAVSSYEQYF
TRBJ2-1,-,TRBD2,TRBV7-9,TGTGCCAGCAGCTCAGGACTAGCGGGCCTGTTCTTC,CASSSGLAGLFF
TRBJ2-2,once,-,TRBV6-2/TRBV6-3,TGTGCCAGCAGTTACTCACGGGGTCCTATCACCGGGGAGCTGTTTTTT,CASSYSRGPITGELFF
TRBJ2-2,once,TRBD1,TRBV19,TGTGCCAGTAGTAAGGGGGCTCCCCCCGGGGAGCTGTTTTTT,CASSKGAPPGELFF
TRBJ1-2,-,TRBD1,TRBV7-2,TGTGCCAGCAGCTTGCAGGGGGGAGGCTATGGCTACACCTTC,CASSLQGGGYGYTF